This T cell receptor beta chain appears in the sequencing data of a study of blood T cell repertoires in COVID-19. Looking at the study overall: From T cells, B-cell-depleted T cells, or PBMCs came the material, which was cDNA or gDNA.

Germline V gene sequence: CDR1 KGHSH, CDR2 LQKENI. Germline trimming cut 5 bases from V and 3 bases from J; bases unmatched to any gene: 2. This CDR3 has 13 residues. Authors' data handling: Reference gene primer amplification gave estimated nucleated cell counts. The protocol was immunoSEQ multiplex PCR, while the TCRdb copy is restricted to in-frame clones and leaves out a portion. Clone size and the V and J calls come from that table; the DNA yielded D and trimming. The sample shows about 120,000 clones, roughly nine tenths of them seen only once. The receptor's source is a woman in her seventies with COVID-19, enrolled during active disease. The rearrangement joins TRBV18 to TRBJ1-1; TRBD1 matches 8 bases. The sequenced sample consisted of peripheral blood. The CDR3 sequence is CASSLDRDTEAFF. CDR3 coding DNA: TGTGCCAGCTCATTGGACAGGGACACTGAAGCTTTCTTT.